This TCR beta chain was profiled in a study of blood T cell repertoires in COVID-19. Background on the study: The United States, Italy and Spain supplied acute and convalescent COVID-19 samples. PBMCs, B-cell-depleted T cells, or T cells were the source of the cDNA or gDNA that made up the material.

In the original processing: Amplifying reference gene primers gave estimates of nucleated cell counts. Only in-frame clones appear in the TCRdb table, and some are missing; sequencing was by immunoSEQ multiplex PCR. That table is the source of V, J and clone size, and D and trimming were worked out from the DNA. The data contain some 230,000 clones, roughly 84% of them singletons. CDR1 and CDR2 (germline): SGDLS, YYNGEE. V shed 3 bases, J shed 3 bases, and the junction held 7 bases outside the gene matches. This CDR3 comprises 15 residues. The sequenced sample consisted of peripheral blood. This chain joins TRBV9 and TRBJ1-2; 8 bases align to TRBD1. This receptor was identified in a woman aged 55 to 70 with acute or convalescent COVID-19. The CDR3 protein is CASSGRDRTHYGYTF. For the CDR3, the DNA is TGTGCCAGCAGCGGACGGGACAGGACCCACTATGGCTACACCTTC.